This T cell receptor (beta chain) emerged from a study of cytomegalovirus exposure and HLA in healthy donors. This CDR3 spans 17 amino acids. CDR1 MGHRA and CDR2 YSYEKL come from the germline V gene. V was trimmed by 0 bases and J by 3 bases, leaving 14 bases between them. The study ran its PCR with 60 Vbeta and 13 Jbeta primers. Produced via immunoSEQ multiplex PCR; TCRdb's table is partial and in-frame only. This table lists 100,000 to 150,000 clones. The source of this sequence is a woman aged 40-49 years in good health and CMV-seronegative. The sample comprised PBMCs. This chain links TRBV4-1 with TRBJ2-2; no reliable D call. CDR3 in DNA: TGCGCCAGCAGCCAAGAAGCGCCGCAAACGGACACCGGGGAGCTGTTTTTT. This sequence encodes CASSQEAPQTDTGELFF.